This TCR beta chain is drawn from a study of blood T cell repertoires in COVID-19. About the research overall: COVID-19 samples from acute and convalescent phases originated in the United States, Italy and Spain. Sources were T cells, B-cell-depleted T cells, or PBMCs; the material itself was cDNA or gDNA.

In the original workflow: It was from reference gene primer amplification that nucleated cell counts were estimated. TCRdb's copy holds only in-frame clones and misses some; the assay was immunoSEQ multiplex PCR. V and J calls and clone size are as listed in that table; D and trimming were resolved from the DNA. Of about 210,000 clones detected, 84% appear once; the ten largest clones hold about 2.3%. The TCR originated in a man aged 40-55 years who had recovered from COVID-19. Sequences were obtained from peripheral blood.

The DNA of the CDR3 is TGTGCCAGCAGTTCTCCCCCCCAGGGGCCGGGGGAAAAACTGTTTTTT. Translating gives CASSSPPQGPGEKLFF. The chain couples TRBV27 to TRBJ1-4; D may be TRBD1 (6 bases). This CDR3 spans 16 amino acids. In germline, CDR1 is MNHEY, CDR2 SMNVEV (reference sequence). With 4 bases removed from V and 8 bases from J, the gap between germline ends came to 20 bases.